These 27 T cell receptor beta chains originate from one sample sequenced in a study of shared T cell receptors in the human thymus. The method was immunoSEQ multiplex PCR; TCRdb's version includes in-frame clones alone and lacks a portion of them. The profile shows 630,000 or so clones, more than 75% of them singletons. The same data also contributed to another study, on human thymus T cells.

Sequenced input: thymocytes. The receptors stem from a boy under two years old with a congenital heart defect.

The CDR3 nucleotides read TGTGCCTCTCCCGCCGGGACGGGAGCATTGAAAGAGACCCAGTACTTC. Its protein product is CASPAGTGALKETQYF. This chain links TRBV2 with TRBJ2-5, with D perhaps TRBD2 (6 bases). Trimming pared 11 bases from V and 3 bases from J, leaving 25 bases between. The germline gives CDR1 SNHLY, CDR2 FYNNEI. The CDR3 totals 16 residues.

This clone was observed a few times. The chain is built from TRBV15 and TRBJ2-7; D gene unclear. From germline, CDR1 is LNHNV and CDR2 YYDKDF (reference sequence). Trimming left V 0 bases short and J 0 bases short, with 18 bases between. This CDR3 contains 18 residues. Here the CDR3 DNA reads TGTGCCACCAGCAGAGATCTGGTAGAATCTCTGAGCTCCTACGAGCAGTACTTC. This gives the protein CATSRDLVESLSSYEQYF.

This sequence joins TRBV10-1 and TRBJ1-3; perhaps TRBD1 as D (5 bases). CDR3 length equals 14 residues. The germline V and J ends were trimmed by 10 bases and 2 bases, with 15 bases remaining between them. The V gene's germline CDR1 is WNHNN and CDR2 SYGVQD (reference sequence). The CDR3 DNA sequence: TGCGCCATCCTGGGGGGGGGAACTGGAAACACCATATATTTT. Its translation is CAILGGGTGNTIYF.

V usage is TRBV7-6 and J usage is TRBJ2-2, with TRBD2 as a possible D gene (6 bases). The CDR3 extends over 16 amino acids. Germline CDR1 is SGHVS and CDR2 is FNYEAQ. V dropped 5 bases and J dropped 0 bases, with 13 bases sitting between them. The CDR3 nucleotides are TGTGCCAGCAGCCTCCCCGGGACTCCGAACACCGGGGAGCTGTTTTTT. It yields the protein CASSLPGTPNTGELFF.

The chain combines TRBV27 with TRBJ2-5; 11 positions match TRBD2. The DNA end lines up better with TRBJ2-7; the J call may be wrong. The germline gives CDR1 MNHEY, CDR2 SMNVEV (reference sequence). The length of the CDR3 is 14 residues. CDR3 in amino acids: CASSGSGGAYEQYF. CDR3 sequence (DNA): TGTGCCAGCAGTGGTAGCGGGGGGGCCTACGAGCAGTACTTC.

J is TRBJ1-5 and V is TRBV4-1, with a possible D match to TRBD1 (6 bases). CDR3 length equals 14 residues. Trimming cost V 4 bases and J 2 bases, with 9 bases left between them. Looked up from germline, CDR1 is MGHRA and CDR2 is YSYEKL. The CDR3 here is CASSPQGCNQPQHF. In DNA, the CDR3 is TGCGCCAGCAGCCCTCAGGGGTGCAATCAGCCCCAGCATTTT.

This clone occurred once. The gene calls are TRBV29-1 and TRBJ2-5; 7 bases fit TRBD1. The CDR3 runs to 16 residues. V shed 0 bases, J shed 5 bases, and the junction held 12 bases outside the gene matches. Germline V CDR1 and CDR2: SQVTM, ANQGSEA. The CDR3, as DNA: TGCAGCGTTGAAGATCCTACAGTAGGGGGCCGGGAGACCCAGTACTTC. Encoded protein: CSVEDPTVGGRETQYF.

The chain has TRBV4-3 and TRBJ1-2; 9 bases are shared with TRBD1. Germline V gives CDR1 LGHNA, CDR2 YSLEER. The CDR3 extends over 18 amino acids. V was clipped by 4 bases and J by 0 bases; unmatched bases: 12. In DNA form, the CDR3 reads TGCGCCAGCAGCCTAGACCGCCTACAGGGGGCGACTAACTATGGCTACACCTTC. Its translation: CASSLDRLQGATNYGYTF.

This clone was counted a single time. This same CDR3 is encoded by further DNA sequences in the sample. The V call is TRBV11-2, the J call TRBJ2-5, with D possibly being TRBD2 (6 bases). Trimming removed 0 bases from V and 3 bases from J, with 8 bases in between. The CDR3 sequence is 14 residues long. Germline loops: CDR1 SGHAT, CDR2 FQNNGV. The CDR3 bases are TGTGCCAGCAGCTTAGATCCGGGGGAAGAGACCCAGTACTTC. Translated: CASSLDPGEETQYF. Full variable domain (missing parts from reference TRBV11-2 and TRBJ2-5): EAGVAQSPRYKIIEKRQSVAFWCNPISGHATLYWYQQILGQGPKLLIQFQNNGVVDDSQLPKDRFSAERLKGVDSTLKIQPAKLEDSAVYLCASSLDPGEETQYFGPGTRLLVL.

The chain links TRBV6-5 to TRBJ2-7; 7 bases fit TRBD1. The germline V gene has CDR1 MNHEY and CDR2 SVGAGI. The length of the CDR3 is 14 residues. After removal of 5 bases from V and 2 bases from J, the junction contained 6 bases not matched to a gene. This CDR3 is CASSPRTGPYEQYF. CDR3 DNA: TGTGCCAGCAGTCCCAGGACAGGACCCTACGAGCAGTACTTC.

The CDR3 bases are TGTGCCAGCACCGCGGGCGGGGGCCAGAACACCGGGGAGCTGTTTTTT. Translation gives CASTAGGGQNTGELFF. The gene calls are TRBV9 and TRBJ2-2, with D perhaps matching TRBD2 (7 bases). This CDR3 has 16 amino acids. V was clipped by 6 bases and J by 1 base, with 16 bases between them. Per germline, CDR1 SGDLS and CDR2 YYNGEE.

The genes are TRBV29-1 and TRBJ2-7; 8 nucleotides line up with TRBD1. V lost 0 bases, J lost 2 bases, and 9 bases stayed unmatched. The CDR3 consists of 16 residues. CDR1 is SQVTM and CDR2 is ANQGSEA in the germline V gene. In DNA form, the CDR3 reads TGCAGCGTTGAAGATAAGGGGACAGGCGCTCCCTACGAGCAGTACTTC. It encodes CSVEDKGTGAPYEQYF.

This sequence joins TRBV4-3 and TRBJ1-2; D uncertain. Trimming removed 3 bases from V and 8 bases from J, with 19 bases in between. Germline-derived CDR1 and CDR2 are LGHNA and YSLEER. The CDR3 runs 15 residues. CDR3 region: CASSHEARVQRGYTF. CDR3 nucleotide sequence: TGCGCCAGCAGCCACGAGGCGAGGGTCCAGCGGGGCTACACCTTC.

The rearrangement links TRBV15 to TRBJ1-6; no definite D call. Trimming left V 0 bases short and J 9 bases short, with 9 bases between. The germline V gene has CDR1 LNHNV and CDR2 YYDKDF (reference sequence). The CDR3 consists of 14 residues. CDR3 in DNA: TGTGCCACCAGCAGAGATCGGGGTTTTTCACCCCTCCACTTT. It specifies CATSRDRGFSPLHF. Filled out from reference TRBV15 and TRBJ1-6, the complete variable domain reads DAMVIQNPRYQVTQFGKPVTLSCSQTLNHNVMYWYQQKSSQAPKLLFHYYDKDFNNEADTPDNFQSRRPNTSFCFLDIRSPGLGDTAMYLCATSRDRGFSPLHFGNGTRLTVT.

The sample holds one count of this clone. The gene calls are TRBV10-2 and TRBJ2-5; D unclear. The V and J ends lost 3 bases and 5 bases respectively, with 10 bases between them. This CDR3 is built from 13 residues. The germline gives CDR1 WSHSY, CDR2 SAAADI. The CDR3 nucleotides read TGCGCCAGCAGTGACGTCCTACCGGAGACCCAGTACTTC. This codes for CASSDVLPETQYF.

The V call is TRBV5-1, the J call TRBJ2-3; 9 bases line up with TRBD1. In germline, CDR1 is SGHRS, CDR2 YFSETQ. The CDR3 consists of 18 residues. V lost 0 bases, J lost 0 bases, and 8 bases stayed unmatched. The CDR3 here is CASSLAGTGWFSTDTQYF. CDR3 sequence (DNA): TGCGCCAGCAGCTTGGCGGGGACAGGGTGGTTCAGCACAGATACGCAGTATTTT.

Here the CDR3 reads CASKTPHSYEQYF. CDR3 DNA sequence: TGTGCCAGCAAGACTCCACACTCCTACGAGCAGTACTTC. The V and J genes are TRBV28 and TRBJ2-7, with D unresolved. The CDR3 sequence is 13 residues long. CDR1 MDHEN and CDR2 SYDVKM come from the germline V gene. Trimming left V 7 bases short and J 0 bases short, with 10 bases between.

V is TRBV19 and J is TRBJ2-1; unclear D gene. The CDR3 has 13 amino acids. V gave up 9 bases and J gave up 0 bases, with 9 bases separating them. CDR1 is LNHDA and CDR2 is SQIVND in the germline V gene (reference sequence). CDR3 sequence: CASTMSSYNEQFF. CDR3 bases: TGTGCCAGCACCATGAGCTCCTACAATGAGCAGTTCTTC.

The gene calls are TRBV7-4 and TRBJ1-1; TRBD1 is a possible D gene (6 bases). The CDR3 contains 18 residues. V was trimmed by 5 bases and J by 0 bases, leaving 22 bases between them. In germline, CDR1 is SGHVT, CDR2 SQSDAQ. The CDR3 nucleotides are TGTGCCAGCAGCACTCCGGGGCAACGGGACATACTGAACACTGAAGCTTTCTTT. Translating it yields CASSTPGQRDILNTEAFF.

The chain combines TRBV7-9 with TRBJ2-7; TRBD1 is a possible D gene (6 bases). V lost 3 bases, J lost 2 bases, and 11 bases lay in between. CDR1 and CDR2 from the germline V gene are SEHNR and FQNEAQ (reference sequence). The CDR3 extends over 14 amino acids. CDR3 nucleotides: TGTGCCAGCAGCTTTTGTGGGGGCCCCTACGAGCAGTACTTC. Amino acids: CASSFCGGPYEQYF.

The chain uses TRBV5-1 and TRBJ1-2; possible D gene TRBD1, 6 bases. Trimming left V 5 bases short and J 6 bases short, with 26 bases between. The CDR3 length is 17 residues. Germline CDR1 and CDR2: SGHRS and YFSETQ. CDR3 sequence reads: CASSQPSGGGTGHGYTF. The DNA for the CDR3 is TGCGCCAGCAGTCAACCAAGTGGCGGGGGCACCGGCCATGGCTACACCTTC.

CDR3 amino acids: CASSLVSREGTEAFF. For the CDR3, the DNA is TGCGCCAGCAGCTTGGTTTCCCGTGAGGGCACTGAAGCTTTCTTT. This chain uses TRBV5-1 with TRBJ1-1, with D uncertain. This CDR3 spans 15 amino acids. The V gene lost 0 bases and the J gene lost 4 bases, with 13 bases spanning the gap. CDR1 is SGHRS and CDR2 is YFSETQ in the germline V gene.

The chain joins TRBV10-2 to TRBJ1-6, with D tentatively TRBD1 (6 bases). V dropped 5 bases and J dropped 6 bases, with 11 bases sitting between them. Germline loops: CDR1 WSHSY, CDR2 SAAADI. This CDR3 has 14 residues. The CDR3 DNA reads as TGCGCCAGCAGTCCGGACAGAATTAATTCACCCCTCCACTTT. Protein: CASSPDRINSPLHF.

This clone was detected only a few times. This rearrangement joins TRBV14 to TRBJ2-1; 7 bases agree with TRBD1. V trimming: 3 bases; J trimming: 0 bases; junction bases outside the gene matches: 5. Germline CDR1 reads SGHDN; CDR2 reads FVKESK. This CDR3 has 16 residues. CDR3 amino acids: CASSQTTGDSYNEQFF. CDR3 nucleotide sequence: TGTGCCAGCAGCCAGACAACAGGGGACTCCTACAATGAGCAGTTCTTC.

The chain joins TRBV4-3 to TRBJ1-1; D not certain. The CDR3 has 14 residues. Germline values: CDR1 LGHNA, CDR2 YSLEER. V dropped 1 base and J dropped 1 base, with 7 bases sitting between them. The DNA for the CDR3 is TGCGCCAGCAGCCAAGTTCCCAAGAACACTGAAGCTTTCTTT. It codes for CASSQVPKNTEAFF.

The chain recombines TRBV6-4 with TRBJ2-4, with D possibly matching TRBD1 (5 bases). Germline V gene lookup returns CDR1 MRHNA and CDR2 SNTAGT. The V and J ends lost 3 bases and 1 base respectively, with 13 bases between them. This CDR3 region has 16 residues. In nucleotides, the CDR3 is TGTGCCAGCAGTGAGAACCTAGGGGATGCCAAAAACATTCAGTACTTC. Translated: CASSENLGDAKNIQYF.

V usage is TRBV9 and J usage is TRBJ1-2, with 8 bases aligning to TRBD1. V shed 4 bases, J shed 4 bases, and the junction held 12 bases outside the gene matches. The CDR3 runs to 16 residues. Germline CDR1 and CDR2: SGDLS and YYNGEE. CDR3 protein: CASSSNWTGQVYGYTF. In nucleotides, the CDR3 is TGTGCCAGCAGCTCGAATTGGACAGGGCAAGTCTATGGCTACACCTTC. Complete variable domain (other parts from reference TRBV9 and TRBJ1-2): DSGVTQTPKHLITATGQRVTLRCSPRSGDLSVYWYQQSLDQGLQFLIQYYNGEERAKGNILERFSAQQFPDLHSELNLSSLELGDSALYFCASSSNWTGQVYGYTFGSGTRLTVV.